The source of this T cell receptor (beta chain) is a study of response to subunit inactivated influenza vaccine. Overall study findings and caveats: Each seasonal influenza vaccination, the authors suggested, recruits few new T cells.

This clonotype was observed a handful of times. Its specificity is unknown. One entry per CDR3 protein, called by TCRdb with MiXCR from the RT-PCR reads. Of hundreds of thousands of distinct CDR3 sequences in the sample, approximately 15% were seen once. CDR3 length: 14 amino acids. The V gene's germline CDR1 is MDHEN and CDR2 SYDVKM. With V trimmed by 6 bases and J by 1 base, 3 bases remained unmatched. The origin of this receptor is a man between 50 and 59 years old who received an inactivated influenza vaccine. This rearrangement joins TRBV28 to TRBJ1-5; TRBD1 matches 7 bases. The sequenced sample was PBMCs from blood, obtained around two weeks before vaccination. CDR3 sequence reads: CASRDRSSNQPQHF. The CDR3 DNA is TGTGCCAGCAGGGACAGGTCCAGCAATCAGCCCCAGCATTTT.